This is a list of T cell receptor beta chains from one sample in a study of blood T cell repertoires in COVID-19. Assay: immunoSEQ multiplex PCR; the TCRdb copy retains only in-frame clones and omits some. Found here are about 300,000 clones, less than 85% of them singletons; the top ten hold almost 1.5%. Input material: peripheral blood. The origin of the receptors is a human donor with COVID-19, enrolled during active disease. The donor label of this sample is uncertain. Both conserved end residues are part of each CDR3. The order of the fields is clone size, D gene, J gene, V gene, CDR3 protein, CDR3 DNA. The D gene is left open where the match is weak. Clone size appears in some rows only: once, few, many, or a class for an expanded clone.

>NA|NA|TRBJ2-7|TRBV6-2/TRBV6-3
CASSRTAGASYEQYF
TGTGCCAGCAGCCGCACCGCGGGCGCATCCTACGAGCAGTACTTC
>NA|NA|TRBJ1-4|TRBV9
CASSPGPVNPYATNEKLFF
TGTGCCAGCAGCCCCGGTCCCGTCAACCCTTATGCAACTAATGAAAAACTGTTTTTT
>once|NA|TRBJ2-5|TRBV2
CASSVLLLQETQYF
TGTGCCAGCAGTGTGTTACTACTTCAAGAGACCCAGTACTTC
>NA|TRBD1|TRBJ1-2|TRBV9
CASSSSRGGQGKIYGYTF
TGTGCCAGCAGCTCCAGTCGAGGGGGACAGGGAAAAATCTATGGCTACACCTTC
>NA|NA|TRBJ2-2|TRBV21-1
CASSKEMSLNPNTGELFF
TGTGCCAGCAGCAAGGAGATGAGCCTGAACCCGAACACCGGGGAGCTGTTTTTT
>NA|NA|TRBJ1-6|TRBV25-1
CASTGFYNSPLHF
TGTGCCAGCACAGGGTTTTATAATTCACCCCTCCACTTT
>NA|TRBD1|TRBJ1-1|TRBV11-3
CASSFTGGTEAFF
TGTGCCAGCAGCTTTACAGGGGGAACTGAAGCTTTCTTT
>NA|TRBD2|TRBJ2-7|TRBV2
CASTTWTSGAYKQYF
TGTGCCAGCACCACCTGGACTAGCGGAGCCTACAAGCAGTACTTC
>NA|TRBD1|TRBJ1-2|TRBV30
CAWTSGRGHGYTF
TGTGCCTGGACCTCGGGCAGGGGGCATGGCTACACCTTC
>NA|NA|TRBJ2-3|TRBV27
CASSLSGGRDTQYF
TGTGCCAGCAGTTTATCTGGCGGCAGAGATACGCAGTATTTT
>NA|NA|TRBJ2-7|TRBV15
CATSREAASYEQYF
TGTGCCACCAGCAGAGAGGCCGCCTCCTACGAGCAGTACTTC
>NA|TRBD2|TRBJ2-3|TRBV28
CASSIGSGASGTQYF
TGTGCCAGCAGCATTGGAAGCGGGGCATCAGGTACGCAGTATTTT
>NA|NA|TRBJ1-2|TRBV5-6
CASSLSGGRRGYGYTF
TGTGCCAGCAGCCTGTCTGGCGGCCGACGGGGCTATGGCTACACCTTC
>NA|TRBD1|TRBJ2-7|TRBV9
CASSPPGQAYEQYF
TGTGCCAGCAGCCCGCCGGGACAGGCCTACGAGCAGTACTTC
>NA|NA|TRBJ2-2|TRBV21-1
CASSKGGQGTRWTGELFF
TGTGCCAGCAGCAAAGGGGGACAGGGGACTCGGTGGACCGGGGAGCTGTTTTTT
>NA|NA|TRBJ1-5|TRBV6-1
CASSEIRGGGQPQHF
TGTGCCAGCAGTGAAATTCGGGGGGGTGGTCAGCCCCAGCATTTT
>NA|NA|TRBJ2-2|TRBV28
CASIRGQPGTGELFF
TGTGCCAGCATTAGAGGACAGCCTGGGACCGGGGAGCTGTTTTTT
>NA|NA|TRBJ1-5|TRBV6-5
CASIRDPGDQPQHF
TGTGCCAGCATCCGGGACCCGGGAGATCAGCCCCAGCATTTT
>NA|TRBD1|TRBJ1-1|TRBV19
CASSIVPGQGAQAFF
TGTGCCAGTAGTATCGTGCCGGGACAGGGGGCGCAGGCTTTCTTT
>few|NA|TRBJ2-5|TRBV5-1
CASSLAGETQYF
TGCGCCAGCAGCTTGGCCGGGGAGACCCAGTACTTC
>many|NA|TRBJ2-1|TRBV4-3
CASSPGGSSNEQFF
TGCGCCAGCAGCCCTGGAGGCTCTAGCAATGAGCAGTTCTTC
>once|NA|TRBJ2-3|TRBV5-6
CASSSLAAFTDTQYF
TGTGCCAGCAGCTCCCTAGCAGCCTTCACAGATACGCAGTATTTT
>few|TRBD1|TRBJ1-6|TRBV5-4
CASSSDRGPLSPLHF
TGTGCCAGCAGCTCCGACAGGGGTCCGTTGTCACCCCTCCACTTT
>few|TRBD2|TRBJ2-7|TRBV19
CASSTRASGPYEQYF
TGTGCCAGTAGTACGCGGGCTAGCGGACCCTACGAGCAGTACTTC
>NA|TRBD2|TRBJ2-5|TRBV6-2/TRBV6-3
CASTPYPVAGFQETQYF
TGTGCCAGCACCCCATACCCCGTAGCGGGATTTCAAGAGACCCAGTACTTC
>NA|TRBD1|TRBJ1-3|TRBV28
CASSLVRGQYVIGNTIYF
TGTGCCAGCAGTTTAGTGAGGGGGCAGTACGTAATTGGAAACACCATATATTTT
>NA|NA|TRBJ2-1|TRBV7-9
CASSITLAGKNEQFF
TGTGCCAGCAGCATTACTTTAGCAGGGAAGAATGAGCAGTTCTTC
>NA|TRBD2|TRBJ2-3|TRBV19
CASSSASGSGDTQYF
TGTGCCAGTAGTTCGGCTAGCGGGAGCGGAGATACGCAGTATTTT
>NA|TRBD1|TRBJ1-6|TRBV6-5
CASRGQEKNSPLHF
TGTGCCAGCAGGGGACAGGAAAAAAATTCACCCCTCCACTTT
>NA|TRBD2|TRBJ2-1|TRBV27
CATRGSSYNEQFF
TGTGCCACCCGCGGGAGTTCCTACAATGAGCAGTTCTTC
>NA|NA|TRBJ2-1|TRBV5-1
CASSSNNEQFF
TGCGCCAGCAGCTCTAACAATGAGCAGTTCTTC